The rows below give T cell receptor beta chains drawn from one sample of a study of blood T cell repertoires in COVID-19. Sequencing used immunoSEQ multiplex PCR; TCRdb keeps in-frame clones, though not all of them. The sample consists of 280,000 or so clones, approximately 85% of them appearing once. Source material: peripheral blood. The receptors stem from a human donor in a cohort sampled during active COVID-19. Both conserved end residues are part of each CDR3. The D gene is left open where the match is weak. Rows may omit the clone size; those that give it use once, few, many or a size class.

>TRBV28|.|.|TRBJ1-5
TGTGCCAGCAGTCTACCTCAGGGGCTTCAGCCCCAGCATTTT
CASSLPQGLQPQHF
>TRBV18|.|.|TRBJ2-1
TGTGCCAGCTCACCATCGGGACTGCGTAATGAGCAGTTCTTC
CASSPSGLRNEQFF
>TRBV29-1|TRBD1|once|TRBJ2-7
TGCAGCGTTAACAGGGGCCCCTACGAGCAGTACTTC
CSVNRGPYEQYF
>TRBV9|.|.|TRBJ1-2
TGTGCCAGCAGCCCCCAGCGGTATGGCTACACCTTC
CASSPQRYGYTF
>TRBV11-2|.|.|TRBJ1-6
TGTGCCAGCAGCTTAGGGCAGGGTGGATCACCCCTCCACTTT
CASSLGQGGSPLHF
>TRBV11-1|.|.|TRBJ2-7
TGTGCCAGCAGCTTATACGCGGGACCAGCCTACGAGCAGTACTTC
CASSLYAGPAYEQYF
>TRBV2|TRBD1|.|TRBJ2-7
TGTGCCAGCAGAGCTGACAGGGGACCCTACGAGCAGTACTTC
CASRADRGPYEQYF
>TRBV21-1|.|.|TRBJ2-7
TGTGCCAGCAGCAAAGGACTTAATCTGGGACAGAGCTACGAGCAGTACTTC
CASSKGLNLGQSYEQYF
>TRBV6-6|.|.|TRBJ2-1
TGTGCCAGCACGACCCGGGGCTACAATGAGCAGTTCTTC
CASTTRGYNEQFF
>TRBV25-1|.|.|TRBJ2-1
TGTGCCAGCAGCGGAGGGGAGCAGTTCTTC
CASSGGEQFF
>TRBV3-1/TRBV3-2|TRBD2|.|TRBJ2-5
TGTGCCAGCAAGGCGGGAGGCCGGGGAGAGACCCAGTACTTC
CASKAGGRGETQYF
>TRBV18|.|.|TRBJ2-7
TGTGCCAGCTCACCAGGACTCCAGAACGAGCAGTACTTC
CASSPGLQNEQYF
>TRBV20-1|.|few|TRBJ1-2
TGCCACAGTCTTTCTCACTTGGGCTACACCTTC
CHSLSHLGYTF
>TRBV19|TRBD2|.|TRBJ2-3
TGTGCCAGTAGTATCTCTAGCGGGAGCACAGATACGCAGTATTTT
CASSISSGSTDTQYF
>TRBV9|.|.|TRBJ2-1
TGTGCCAGCAGCGTAGGGTTGTTAGCCTACAATGAGCAGTTCTTC
CASSVGLLAYNEQFF
>TRBV11-2|.|.|TRBJ2-3
TGTGCCAGCAGCGGCATCCTCCGAGGAACTACCACAGATACGCAGTATTTT
CASSGILRGTTTDTQYF
>TRBV5-4|TRBD2|few|TRBJ2-7
TGTGCCAGCAGGACCGGGACTAGCGGAACCTACGAGCAGTACTTC
CASRTGTSGTYEQYF